The 4 T cell receptor beta chains below all came from one sample that was sequenced in a study of blood T cell repertoires in COVID-19. Libraries were prepared by immunoSEQ multiplex PCR; TCRdb keeps only in-frame clonotypes and omits some of them. The sample comprises approximately 220,000 clones, 90% of which are singletons, and about 15% rests with the top ten. Material for sequencing was PBMCs or T cells enriched from blood (not recorded which). These receptor sequences come from a man under 40 who had been exposed to COVID-19.

V is TRBV4-3 and J is TRBJ2-7; 8 bases line up with TRBD1. CDR3 length: 16 amino acids. The germline CDR1 and CDR2 sequences are LGHNA and YSLEER. V dropped 5 bases and J dropped 2; count of bases not matched to a gene: 11. CDR3 in amino acids: CASSAQPGQATYEQYF. CDR3 DNA: TGCGCCAGCAGCGCCCAACCGGGACAGGCAACCTACGAGCAGTACTTC.

The rearrangement links TRBV29-1 to TRBJ2-2; D remains ambiguous. Between the trimmed V and J ends, which lost 0 bases and 7 bases, there was a span of 6 bases. The CDR3 is 12 amino acids. Germline V lookup: CDR1 SQVTM, CDR2 ANQGSEA. CDR3 in amino acids: CSVEDENGELFF. In DNA, the CDR3 is TGCAGCGTTGAAGATGAGAACGGGGAGCTGTTTTTT.

The chain employs TRBV5-4 and TRBJ2-2, with D perhaps matching TRBD2 (6 bases). V was clipped by 4 bases and J by 6 bases, with 19 bases between them. The CDR3 loop spans 16 amino acids. Germline V CDR1 and CDR2: SGHNT, YYREEE (reference sequence). This CDR3 is CASSQRLVPAPGELFF. The DNA of the CDR3 is TGTGCCAGCAGCCAAAGACTAGTTCCGGCACCCGGGGAGCTGTTTTTT.

The chain employs TRBV12-5 and TRBJ2-7, with TRBD1 identical over 7 bases. The CDR3 consists of 15 residues. Germline loops: CDR1 LGHNT, CDR2 FRNRAP. J lost 1 base, V lost 2 bases, and 5 bases had no gene match. The CDR3, as DNA: TGTGCTAGTGGTTTGCTCCGGGACAGTTCCTACGAGCAGTACTTC. It specifies CASGLLRDSSYEQYF.